Below, 25 T cell receptor beta chains from the same sample are listed, as sequenced in a study of blood T cell repertoires in COVID-19. Using immunoSEQ multiplex PCR, the repertoire was profiled, and TCRdb retains in-frame clones only, with some absent. Of under 75,000 clones in the sample, over 75% are singletons; the top ten hold roughly 4%. Material for sequencing was peripheral blood. These receptors all stem from a man over 45 with active COVID-19.

The chain employs TRBV11-2 and TRBJ1-4; 7 nucleotides align to TRBD1. The CDR3 totals 14 residues. After removal of 0 bases from V and 8 bases from J, the junction contained 3 bases not matched to a gene. Germline V gene data show CDR1 as SGHAT and CDR2 as FQNNGV. CDR3 bases: TGTGCCAGCAGCTTAGAAGGGGGCGGCGAAAAACTGTTTTTT. It specifies CASSLEGGGEKLFF.

This sequence joins TRBV30 and TRBJ1-4, with TRBD1 matching over 7 bases. Losses at the gene ends were 3 bases for V and 8 bases for J; bases not matched to a gene: 12. Germline lookup yields CDR1 GTSNPN and CDR2 SVGIG (reference sequence). The CDR3 is 15 residues long. This CDR3 is CAWSEYDRAREKLFF. Written as DNA, the CDR3 is TGTGCCTGGAGCGAGTACGACAGGGCGAGGGAAAAACTGTTTTTT.

This rearrangement joins TRBV6-1 to TRBJ2-7; 10 nucleotides line up with TRBD1. In germline, CDR1 is MNHNS, CDR2 SASEGT. The CDR3 totals 16 residues. The V segment lost 2 bases and the J segment 6 bases; nucleotides outside the gene matches: 10. As DNA, the CDR3 is TGTGCCAGCAGTGAATCGATGGGACAGGGGCTCTCCGAGCAGTACTTC. Translation: CASSESMGQGLSEQYF.

The gene calls are TRBV15 and TRBJ2-1; D gene uncertain. CDR3 length: 14 residues. Germline CDR1 and CDR2: LNHNV and YYDKDF (reference sequence). Trimming shortened V by 6 bases and J by 4 bases, and 13 bases separated the two germline ends. The CDR3 DNA is TGTGCCACCAGTCACCCTGAGGTTTACAATGAGCAGTTCTTC. Translated, it gives CATSHPEVYNEQFF.

The chain uses TRBV6-5 and TRBJ2-1; a weak D match, TRBD2 (7 bases). Trimming took off 5 bases at V and 4 bases at J, with 15 bases between the two ends. There are 15 residues in the CDR3. Germline values: CDR1 MNHEY, CDR2 SVGAGI. The CDR3 region is CASSPGGPKYNEQFF. The CDR3 DNA reads TGTGCCAGCAGTCCCGGGGGGCCAAAATACAATGAGCAGTTCTTC.

The table lists this clone with a count of one. J is TRBJ1-5 and V is TRBV16; a weak D match, TRBD1 (6 bases). The V end lost 0 bases, the J end lost 4 bases, and 10 bases lay between the germline ends. CDR3 length: 15 residues. Germline V gene sequence: CDR1 KGHSY, CDR2 FQNENV. CDR3 residues: CASSQSSDRNQPQHF. CDR3 in DNA: TGTGCCAGCAGCCAATCGTCGGACAGAAATCAGCCCCAGCATTTT. The whole variable domain, remainder taken from reference TRBV16 and TRBJ1-5, is GEEVAQTPKHLVRGEGQKAKLYCAPIKGHSYVFWYQQVLKNEFKFLISFQNENVFDETGMPKERFSAKCLPNSPCSLEIQATKLEDSAVYFCASSQSSDRNQPQHFGDGTRLSIL.

In DNA, the CDR3 is TGTGCCAGCAGCCCCATCGGGGGGGAAAGTCAGCCCCAGCATTTT. Translated: CASSPIGGESQPQHF. V is TRBV7-9 and J is TRBJ1-5; possible D gene TRBD1, 5 bases. Germline V gives CDR1 SEHNR, CDR2 FQNEAQ (reference sequence). The CDR3 consists of 15 residues. Between the trimmed V and J ends, which lost 5 bases and 6 bases, there was a span of 17 bases. The entire variable domain, with the rest obtained from reference TRBV7-9 and TRBJ1-5, is as follows: DTGVSQNPRHKITKRGQNVTFRCDPISEHNRLYWYRQTLGQGPEFLTYFQNEAQLEKSRLLSDRFSAERPKGSFSTLEIQRTEQGDSAMYLCASSPIGGESQPQHFGDGTRLSIL.

This clone was recorded once. J is TRBJ1-2 and V is TRBV6-5; D might be TRBD1 (6 bases). V was cut by 8 bases and J by 6 bases, with 16 bases left in between. This CDR3 has 13 amino acids. Germline V CDR1 and CDR2: MNHEY, SVGAGI. The CDR3, as DNA: TGTGCCAGCCATTGGGGCAGGGGTGATGGCTACACCTTC. Translated, it gives CASHWGRGDGYTF.

The chain recombines TRBV7-2 with TRBJ1-2, with TRBD1 matching over 7 bases. V lost 2 bases and J lost 7; bases outside the gene matches: 19. Germline values: CDR1 SGHTA, CDR2 FQGNSA. The CDR3 runs to 18 residues. Here the CDR3 reads CASSLPFYRGPRGAGYTF. DNA of the CDR3: TGTGCCAGCAGCTTACCATTTTACAGGGGCCCCCGAGGAGCTGGCTACACCTTC. The variable domain in full, with the rest retrieved from reference TRBV7-2 and TRBJ1-2, is GAGVSQSPSNKVTEKGKDVELRCDPISGHTALYWYRQSLGQGLEFLIYFQGNSAPDKSGLPSDRFSAERTGGSVSTLTIQRTQQEDSAVYLCASSLPFYRGPRGAGYTFGSGTRLTVV.

This chain connects TRBV18 to TRBJ2-3, with D perhaps matching TRBD2 (5 bases). Trimming removed 6 bases from V and 4 bases from J, with 11 bases in between. This CDR3 region has 13 residues. Per germline, CDR1 KGHSH and CDR2 LQKENI. CDR3 bases: TGTGCCAGCTCTGGGGAGATCGCAGATACGCAGTATTTT. This codes for CASSGEIADTQYF.

The chain links TRBV30 to TRBJ1-4; weak D call: TRBD1 (6 bases). CDR1 is GTSNPN and CDR2 is SVGIG in the germline V gene (reference sequence). V lost 1 base and J lost 7, with 22 bases in between. CDR3 length equals 17 residues. In DNA, the CDR3 is TGTGCCTGGAGTGAATCGTTCGGGGGGGCGCAGGGTGAAAAACTGTTTTTT. Its protein is CAWSESFGGAQGEKLFF.

The rearrangement uses TRBV11-2 and TRBJ1-3, with D possibly TRBD1 on 5 matching bases. CDR1 and CDR2 (germline): SGHAT, FQNNGV. Trimming took off 5 bases at V and 4 bases at J, with 12 bases between the two ends. The CDR3 spans 14 residues. CDR3 bases: TGTGCCAGCAGCCGGTGGAGGGACGGAAACACCATATATTTT. Translated: CASSRWRDGNTIYF.

V gene TRBV7-2 combines with J gene TRBJ2-5, with 11 bases identical to TRBD2. Germline-derived CDR1 and CDR2 are SGHTA and FQGNSA. The CDR3 extends over 17 amino acids. The junction had 14 bases not matched to a gene; V was cut back by 5 bases and J by 6 bases. The CDR3 coding sequence is TGTGCCAGCAGCCCCCTACCCCTAACTAGCGGGGGAAAGACCCAGTACTTC. Translating it yields CASSPLPLTSGGKTQYF.

J is TRBJ1-5 and V is TRBV4-1; D may be TRBD1 (6 bases). CDR3 length: 15 residues. Germline-derived CDR1 and CDR2 are MGHRA and YSYEKL. Trimming took off 2 bases at V and 1 base at J, with 9 bases between the two ends. CDR3 residues: CASSQTGTSNQPQHF. CDR3 sequence (DNA): TGCGCCAGCAGCCAAACCGGGACAAGCAATCAGCCCCAGCATTTT.

This rearrangement joins TRBV7-8 to TRBJ2-5, with D perhaps TRBD1 or TRBD2 (6 bases each). This CDR3 region has 14 residues. The V and J ends lost 5 bases and 5 bases respectively, with 15 bases between them. Germline-derived CDR1 and CDR2 are SGHVS and FQNEAQ. The CDR3 reads CASSLGGRSETQYF. DNA of the CDR3: TGTGCCAGCAGCCTAGGGGGGCGGTCGGAGACCCAGTACTTC.

V usage is TRBV5-5 and J usage is TRBJ1-4, with D uncertain. There are 15 residues in the CDR3. Germline CDR1 SGHKS, CDR2 YYEKEE (reference sequence). Between the trimmed V and J ends, which lost 4 bases and 4 bases, there was a span of 14 bases. The CDR3 loop reads CASSPGGGINEKLFF. The CDR3 nucleotides are TGTGCCAGCAGCCCGGGAGGAGGGATTAATGAAAAACTGTTTTTT.

This sequence joins TRBV5-1 and TRBJ1-1; D may be TRBD1 (5 bases). CDR1 is SGHRS, CDR2 YFSETQ, per germline. The CDR3 runs 15 residues. V lost 5 bases to trimming and J lost 5 bases, with 19 bases between them. The CDR3, as DNA: TGCGCCAGCAGGGACCCCACGGCGGGGGAGACTGAAGCTTTCTTT. This gives the protein CASRDPTAGETEAFF. The complete variable domain, with remaining parts taken from reference TRBV5-1 and TRBJ1-1, reads KAGVTQTPRYLIKTRGQQVTLSCSPISGHRSVSWYQQTPGQGLQFLFEYFSETQRNKGNFPGRFSGRQFSNSRSEMNVSTLELGDSALYLCASRDPTAGETEAFFGQGTRLTVV.

The V and J genes are TRBV5-1 and TRBJ1-1; D is ambiguous. CDR3 size: 15 residues. V was cut by 8 bases and J by 1 base, with 18 bases left in between. Germline CDR1 reads SGHRS; CDR2 reads YFSETQ. The CDR3 region has the DNA TGCGCCAGTAACCCTGCGGGTATAGGGAACACTGAAGCTTTCTTT. Protein sequence: CASNPAGIGNTEAFF.

The rearrangement joins TRBV30 to TRBJ1-1; D may be TRBD1 (5 bases). This CDR3 is 12 amino acids long. The germline V gene has CDR1 GTSNPN and CDR2 SVGIG (reference sequence). With 3 bases removed from V and 2 bases from J, the gap between germline ends came to 7 bases. CDR3 sequence reads: CAWRQANTEAFF. DNA for the CDR3: TGTGCCTGGAGACAGGCTAACACTGAAGCTTTCTTT.

V gene TRBV18 combines with J gene TRBJ2-2, with D maybe TRBD2 (5 bases). CDR1 KGHSH and CDR2 LQKENI come from the germline V gene. Trimming pared 2 bases from V and 7 bases from J, leaving 17 bases between. The CDR3 has 16 residues. CDR3 amino acids: CASSPEWTSSNGELFF. The CDR3 DNA reads TGTGCCAGCTCACCAGAGTGGACTTCCTCCAACGGGGAGCTGTTTTTT.

The rearrangement links TRBV7-8 to TRBJ2-1; 11 nucleotides line up with TRBD2. J lost 4 bases, V lost 5 bases, and 13 bases had no gene match. Germline values: CDR1 SGHVS, CDR2 FQNEAQ. The CDR3 is 18 amino acids. The CDR3 protein is CASSPWTVLAGGYNEQFF. The CDR3 nucleotides read TGTGCCAGCAGCCCCTGGACAGTTTTAGCGGGGGGGTACAATGAGCAGTTCTTC.

V gene TRBV24-1 combines with J gene TRBJ2-3; 14 bases are a match to TRBD2. Germline lookup yields CDR1 KGHDR and CDR2 SFDVKD. This CDR3 spans 17 amino acids. The V and J ends lost 4 bases and 6 bases, in that order; junction bases with no gene match: 8. This chain's CDR3 is CATSDPGTSGGGDTQYF. The CDR3 nucleotides are TGTGCCACCAGTGACCCTGGGACTAGCGGGGGAGGGGATACGCAGTATTTT.

This chain links TRBV6-1 with TRBJ2-3; D might be TRBD1 (5 bases). In germline, CDR1 is MNHNS, CDR2 SASEGT. Deletions cut 2 bases from V and 1 base from J, with 10 bases between. The length of the CDR3 is 15 residues. The CDR3 region has the DNA TGTGCCAGCAGTGAATGGGGCGAGGGCACAGATACGCAGTATTTT. Translated: CASSEWGEGTDTQYF.

The chain has TRBV20-1 and TRBJ2-1, with TRBD2 matching over 9 bases. CDR1 is DFQATT, CDR2 SNEGSKA, per germline (reference sequence). V shed 3 bases, J shed 4 bases, and the junction held 7 bases outside the gene matches. This CDR3 spans 15 amino acids. DNA of the CDR3: TGCAGTGCTAGTTCCCCTAGCGGGGATTACAATGAGCAGTTCTTC. Amino acid sequence: CSASSPSGDYNEQFF.

V gene TRBV6-5 combines with J gene TRBJ2-4; TRBD1 aligns across 8 bases. Germline V CDR1 and CDR2: MNHEY, SVGAGI. V lost 5 bases and J lost 11; bases outside the gene matches: 14. The CDR3 has 15 residues. The CDR3 coding sequence is TGTGCCAGCAGTAACCATGAGACAGGGGAGAGGGTTCAGTACTTC. This codes for CASSNHETGERVQYF.